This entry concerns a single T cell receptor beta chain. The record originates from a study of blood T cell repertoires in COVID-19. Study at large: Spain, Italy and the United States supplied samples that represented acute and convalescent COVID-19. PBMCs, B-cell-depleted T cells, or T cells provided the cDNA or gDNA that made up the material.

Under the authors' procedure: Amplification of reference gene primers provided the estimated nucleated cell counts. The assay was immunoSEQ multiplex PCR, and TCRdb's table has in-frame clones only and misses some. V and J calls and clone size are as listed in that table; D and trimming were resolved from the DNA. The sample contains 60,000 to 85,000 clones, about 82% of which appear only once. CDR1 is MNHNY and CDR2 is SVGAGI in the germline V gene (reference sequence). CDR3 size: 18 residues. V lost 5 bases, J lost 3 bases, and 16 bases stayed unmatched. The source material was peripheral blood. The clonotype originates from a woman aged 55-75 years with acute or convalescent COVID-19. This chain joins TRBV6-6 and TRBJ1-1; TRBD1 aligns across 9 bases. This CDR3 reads CASSRIRQGVAKYTEAFF. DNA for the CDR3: TGTGCCAGCAGTCGAATCAGACAGGGGGTCGCCAAGTACACTGAAGCTTTCTTT.